This TCR beta chain was identified during a study of blood T cell repertoires in COVID-19. Study-level information: From T cells, B-cell-depleted T cells, or PBMCs came the material, which was cDNA or gDNA.

TCRdb keeps only in-frame clones here, not all; method: immunoSEQ multiplex PCR. The sample shows roughly 370,000 clones, more than 75% of them seen only once. Per the germline V gene, CDR1 is MNHEY and CDR2 is SMNVEV (reference sequence). The CDR3 has 16 amino acids. Losses at the gene ends were 0 bases for V and 7 bases for J; bases not matched to a gene: 11. Individuals drawn from approximately 26 US areas were roughly 18 to 95 years old. Donors were grouped by their self-reported clinical history. This TCR came from a woman aged 50 to 60 who had recovered from COVID-19. Sequencing was carried out using PBMCs or T cells enriched from blood (not recorded which). The chain joins TRBV27 to TRBJ2-7, with 8 bases identical to TRBD1. The CDR3 is CASSLSIQGAWGEQYF. The CDR3 region has the DNA TGTGCCAGCAGTTTATCGATTCAGGGGGCTTGGGGTGAGCAGTACTTC.